This T cell receptor beta chain appears in the sequencing data of a study of cytomegalovirus exposure and HLA in healthy donors. Donors were drawn from the approximately 120-subject validation cohort, separate from the approximately 700-subject first cohort. Germline CDR1 and CDR2: GTSNPN and SVGIG (reference sequence). CDR3 length equals 15 residues. The ends were cut back, 0 bases at V and 4 bases at J, with 15 bases in the middle. Libraries were prepared by immunoSEQ multiplex PCR; TCRdb keeps only in-frame clonotypes and omits some of them. This sample has some 210,000 clones, with roughly 83% found just once.

The V gene is TRBV30, the J gene TRBJ1-1, with D unresolved. This TCR came from a woman younger than 30 in good health and CMV-seronegative. Sequences were obtained from PBMCs. The CDR3 sequence is CAWSVQMDSGTEAFF. CDR3 nucleotide sequence: TGTGCCTGGAGTGTACAGATGGACTCGGGCACTGAAGCTTTCTTT.